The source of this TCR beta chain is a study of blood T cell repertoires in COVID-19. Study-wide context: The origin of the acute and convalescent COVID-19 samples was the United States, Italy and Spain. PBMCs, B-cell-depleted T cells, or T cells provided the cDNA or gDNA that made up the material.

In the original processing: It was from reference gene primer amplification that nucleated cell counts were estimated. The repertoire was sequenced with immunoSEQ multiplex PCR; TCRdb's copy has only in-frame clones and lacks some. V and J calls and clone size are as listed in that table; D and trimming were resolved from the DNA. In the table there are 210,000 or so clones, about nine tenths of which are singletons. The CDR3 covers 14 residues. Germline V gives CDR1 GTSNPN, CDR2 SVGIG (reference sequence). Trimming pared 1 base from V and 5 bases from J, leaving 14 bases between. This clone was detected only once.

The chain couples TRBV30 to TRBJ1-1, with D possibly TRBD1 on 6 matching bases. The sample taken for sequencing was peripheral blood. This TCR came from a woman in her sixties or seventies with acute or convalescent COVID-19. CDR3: CAWSADRSSTEAFF. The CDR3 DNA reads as TGTGCCTGGAGTGCAGACAGGAGTAGTACTGAAGCTTTCTTT.